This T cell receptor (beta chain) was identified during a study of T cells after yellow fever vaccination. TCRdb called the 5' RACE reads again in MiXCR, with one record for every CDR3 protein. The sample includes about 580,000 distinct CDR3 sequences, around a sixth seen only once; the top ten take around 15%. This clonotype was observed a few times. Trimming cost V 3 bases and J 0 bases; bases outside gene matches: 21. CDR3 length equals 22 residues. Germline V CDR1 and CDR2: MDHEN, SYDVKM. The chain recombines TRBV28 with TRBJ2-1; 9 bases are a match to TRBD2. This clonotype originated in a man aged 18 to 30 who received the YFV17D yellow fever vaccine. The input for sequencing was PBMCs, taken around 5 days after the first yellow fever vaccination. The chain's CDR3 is CASSFNPYKGAGGPFSYNEQFF. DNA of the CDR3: TGTGCCAGCAGTTTCAATCCCTACAAGGGGGCGGGGGGGCCCTTCTCCTACAATGAGCAGTTCTTC.